Listed below are T cell receptor beta chains from one sample, sequenced in a study of chemoradiotherapy in HPV16-positive cancers. Using immunoSEQ multiplex PCR, the repertoire was profiled, and TCRdb retains in-frame clones only, with some absent. The table has 17,000 or so clones, more than 85% seen once. The material sequenced was blood, taken from a patient who underwent chemoradiotherapy. The receptor set was obtained from a human donor with HPV-associated anogenital cancer. Both conserved end residues are part of each CDR3. D genes are given only for firm matches. Clone size is stated in some rows and not others, as once, few, many or a class when expanded.

>TRBJ1-1|few|NA|TRBV19
CASQVRANTEAFF
TGTGCCAGCCAGGTCAGGGCTAACACTGAAGCTTTCTTT
>TRBJ2-3|NA|NA|TRBV9
CASSVGALVNTQYF
TGTGCCAGCAGCGTTGGGGCTCTTGTAAATACGCAGTATTTT
>TRBJ1-3|NA|NA|TRBV29-1
CSVEKRRSGNTIYF
TGCAGCGTTGAAAAGCGACGCTCAGGAAACACCATATATTTT
>TRBJ2-2|NA|NA|TRBV7-9
CASRRNTGELFF
TGTGCCAGCAGAAGAAACACCGGGGAGCTGTTTTTT
>TRBJ2-3|few|NA|TRBV5-1
CASSPEADTQYF
TGCGCCAGCAGCCCCGAAGCAGATACGCAGTATTTT
>TRBJ2-5|NA|TRBD2|TRBV5-1
CASSSGLAVQETQYF
TGCGCCAGCAGCTCTGGACTAGCGGTACAAGAGACCCAGTACTTC
>TRBJ1-6|few|TRBD1|TRBV5-6
CASSLAGTGDSPLHF
TGTGCCAGCAGCTTGGCCGGGACAGGGGACTCACCCCTCCACTTT
>TRBJ2-2|once|TRBD2|TRBV5-1
CASSLEGLAPGELFF
TGCGCCAGCAGCTTGGAGGGACTAGCGCCCGGGGAGCTGTTTTTT
>TRBJ1-5|NA|TRBD1|TRBV4-2
CASSQNFGQGDQPQHF
TGTGCCAGCAGCCAGAACTTTGGACAGGGAGATCAGCCCCAGCATTTT
>TRBJ2-1|NA|NA|TRBV4-1
CASSQDIQGRADEQFF
TGCGCCAGCAGCCAAGATATCCAGGGCCGCGCGGACGAGCAGTTCTTC
>TRBJ1-1|NA|NA|TRBV18
CASSPAGTDTEAFF
TGTGCCAGCTCACCAGCGGGAACAGACACTGAAGCTTTCTTT
>TRBJ2-1|NA|NA|TRBV5-6
CASSLRGGHYNEQFF
TGTGCCAGCAGCTTGAGGGGGGGGCACTACAATGAGCAGTTCTTC
>TRBJ2-2|NA|NA|TRBV11-1
CASSSNTGELFF
TGTGCCAGCAGCTCGAACACCGGGGAGCTGTTTTTT
>TRBJ1-2|once|NA|TRBV19
CASRGGNYGYTF
TGTGCCAGTAGGGGGGGAAACTATGGCTACACCTTC
>TRBJ1-2|NA|NA|TRBV30
CACRPRDGYTF
TGTGCCTGCCGCCCCAGGGACGGCTACACCTTC
>TRBJ2-1|NA|TRBD1|TRBV5-4
CASISWDRGNNEQFF
TGTGCCAGCATCAGTTGGGACAGGGGAAACAATGAGCAGTTCTTC
>TRBJ2-2|NA|NA|TRBV6-4
CASSEGDTGELFF
TGTGCCAGCAGTGAGGGCGACACCGGGGAGCTGTTTTTT
>TRBJ2-2|NA|NA|TRBV11-3
CASSLDMIGELFF
TGTGCCAGCAGCTTAGATATGATCGGGGAGCTGTTTTTT
>TRBJ2-5|NA|TRBD2|TRBV7-8
CASSPNSGVQETQYF
TGTGCCAGCAGCCCGAATAGCGGGGTTCAAGAGACCCAGTACTTC
>TRBJ2-1|NA|NA|TRBV7-6
CASSLRDPKDNEQFF
TGTGCCAGCAGCTTACGGGACCCCAAAGACAATGAGCAGTTCTTC
>TRBJ2-5|NA|NA|TRBV5-1
CASSLGPNIARPYF
TGCGCCAGCAGCTTGGGCCCTAACATAGCTCGGCCGTACTTC